Presented here are 28 T cell receptor beta chains from one specimen sequenced in a study of cytomegalovirus exposure and HLA in healthy donors. Primers: 60 Vbeta forward and 13 Jbeta reverse. Only in-frame clones appear in the TCRdb table, and some are missing; sequencing was by immunoSEQ multiplex PCR. This repertoire shows 150,000 to 200,000 clones, roughly 87% found once; its top ten account for 0.2% to 0.3%. The sample was PBMCs. Receptor source: a girl under two years old in good health and CMV-seronegative.

This clone was recorded only once. V usage is TRBV5-1 and J usage is TRBJ2-1, with 10 bases that match TRBD2. The CDR3 consists of 15 residues. V was clipped by 4 bases and J by 4 bases; unmatched bases: 5. Germline V CDR1 and CDR2: SGHRS, YFSETQ. The CDR3 DNA reads as TGCGCCAGCAGCAGAGGACTAGCGGCTTACAATGAGCAGTTCTTC. The encoded protein is CASSRGLAAYNEQFF.

This clone has only one observation. The junction departs from the called germline gene at one end, perhaps through a read error. The J gene is TRBJ2-7, the V gene TRBV9; TRBD1 aligns across 8 bases. There are 16 residues in the CDR3. The germline CDR1 and CDR2 sequences are SGDLS and YYNGEE. The chain's CDR3 is CAGSALAGQGMREQYF. In DNA form, the CDR3 reads TGTGCCGGCAGCGCCTTGGCCGGACAGGGAATGAGGGAGCAGTACTTC.

CDR3 DNA: TGTGCCAGCAGGTCCACCCCCCGGGAGAATGGCTACACCTTC. It yields the protein CASRSTPRENGYTF. V is TRBV6-6 and J is TRBJ1-2; D not resolved. CDR3 length: 14 residues. V was shortened by 6 bases and J by 6 bases, with 17 bases between the two germline ends. The germline CDR1 and CDR2 sequences are MNHNY and SVGAGI (reference sequence).

V and J are TRBV15 and TRBJ2-3; TRBD1 aligns across 9 bases. From germline, CDR1 is LNHNV and CDR2 YYDKDF (reference sequence). V gave up 6 bases and J gave up 3 bases; unmatched junction bases: 4. This CDR3 is built from 14 residues. The CDR3 loop reads CATRIGTGTDTQYF. The CDR3 DNA follows: TGTGCCACCAGGATAGGGACAGGGACAGATACGCAGTATTTT.

The chain has TRBV28 and TRBJ2-1; 11 nucleotides align to TRBD1. The V gene's germline CDR1 is MDHEN and CDR2 SYDVKM. Trimming removed 5 bases from V and 8 bases from J; junction bases left unmatched: 14. CDR3 length: 17 residues. The CDR3 nucleotides read TGTGCCAGCAGTCAACTACCGGGACAGGGGGTTGGGGATGAGCAGTTCTTC. It encodes CASSQLPGQGVGDEQFF. Full variable domain (outside the CDR3, taken from reference TRBV28 and TRBJ2-1): DVKVTQSSRYLVKRTGEKVFLECVQDMDHENMFWYRQDPGLGLRLIYFSYDVKMKEKGDIPEGYSVSREKKERFSLILESASTNQTSMYLCASSQLPGQGVGDEQFFGPGTRLTVL.

This chain joins TRBV15 and TRBJ1-1; possibly TRBD1 for D (5 bases). The CDR3 spans 14 residues. V was cut by 5 bases and J by 0 bases, with 10 bases left in between. In germline, CDR1 is LNHNV, CDR2 YYDKDF (reference sequence). Here the CDR3 DNA reads TGTGCCACCAGCCAGGACACGATGAACACTGAAGCTTTCTTT. Translating it yields CATSQDTMNTEAFF. The whole variable domain, filled in from reference TRBV15 and TRBJ1-1, reads DAMVIQNPRYQVTQFGKPVTLSCSQTLNHNVMYWYQQKSSQAPKLLFHYYDKDFNNEADTPDNFQSRRPNTSFCFLDIRSPGLGDTAMYLCATSQDTMNTEAFFGQGTRLTVV.

The chain links TRBV10-3 to TRBJ2-7; the D gene is possibly TRBD1 (6 bases). The CDR3 length is 16 residues. Germline V CDR1 and CDR2: ENHRY, SYGVKD. The germline V and J ends were trimmed by 0 bases and 2 bases, with 14 bases remaining between them. CDR3 sequence: CAISESIGTLTYEQYF. As DNA, the CDR3 is TGTGCCATCAGTGAGTCTATCGGGACACTTACCTACGAGCAGTACTTC.

The chain uses TRBV10-3 and TRBJ2-3; TRBD1 is a possible D gene (6 bases). CDR1 is ENHRY, CDR2 SYGVKD, per germline. The V and J ends lost 6 bases and 2 bases respectively, with 15 bases between them. The CDR3 covers 15 residues. CDR3 nucleotide sequence: TGTGCCATCAGACCGGACAGAGGCCACACAGATACGCAGTATTTT. This encodes CAIRPDRGHTDTQYF.

Remarks on this clone: The same CDR3 can be traced to other DNA sequences in this sample. The chain joins TRBV18 to TRBJ2-5; the match to TRBD2 covers 10 bases. Germline V gene data show CDR1 as KGHSH and CDR2 as LQKENI. Losses at the gene ends were 3 bases for V and 4 bases for J; bases not matched to a gene: 2. This CDR3 region has 14 residues. CDR3 amino acids: CASSPLAGGETQYF. CDR3 sequence (DNA): TGTGCCAGCTCACCCTTAGCGGGAGGAGAGACCCAGTACTTC.

The chain has TRBV7-9 and TRBJ1-1; D gene unclear. Trimming shortened V by 5 bases and J by 3 bases, and 10 bases separated the two germline ends. Germline CDR1 reads SEHNR; CDR2 reads FQNEAQ (reference sequence). The length of the CDR3 is 13 residues. The CDR3 region is CASSPQADTEAFF. CDR3 in DNA: TGTGCCAGCAGCCCGCAGGCCGACACTGAAGCTTTCTTT.

The chain is built from TRBV6-5 and TRBJ1-1; D is unclear. Per the germline V gene, CDR1 is MNHEY and CDR2 is SVGAGI. V gave up 4 bases and J gave up 6 bases, with 12 bases separating them. This CDR3 region has 13 residues. The CDR3 is CASSSSAGSEAFF. The CDR3 region has the DNA TGTGCCAGCAGTTCCTCAGCGGGGTCTGAAGCTTTCTTT.

The chain joins TRBV29-1 to TRBJ1-1; D is ambiguous. Germline V gene lookup returns CDR1 SQVTM and CDR2 ANQGSEA. V lost 3 bases to trimming and J lost 3 bases, with 8 bases between them. CDR3 length equals 12 residues. This chain's CDR3 is CSVDGVYTEAFF. The CDR3 nucleotides are TGCAGCGTTGACGGGGTGTACACTGAAGCTTTCTTT.

The J gene is TRBJ2-7, the V gene TRBV11-2; the match to TRBD2 covers 8 bases. CDR1 and CDR2 from the germline V gene are SGHAT and FQNNGV. This CDR3 contains 16 residues. V was clipped by 0 bases and J by 6 bases; unmatched bases: 10. The CDR3 spells CASSLEVAGGLSEQYF. In DNA form, the CDR3 reads TGTGCCAGCAGCTTAGAGGTTGCGGGGGGCCTGTCCGAGCAGTACTTC.

The chain uses TRBV5-1 and TRBJ2-1, with 8 bases lining up with TRBD2. V shed 5 bases, J shed 6 bases, and the junction held 4 bases outside the gene matches. The germline CDR1 and CDR2 sequences are SGHRS and YFSETQ. The CDR3 extends over 13 amino acids. This chain's CDR3 is CASSPGTSNEQFF. Written as DNA, the CDR3 is TGCGCCAGCAGTCCCGGGACTAGCAATGAGCAGTTCTTC.

This chain connects TRBV7-9 to TRBJ1-4; 9 positions agree with TRBD1. This CDR3 is built from 17 residues. J lost 0 bases, V lost 5 bases, and 7 bases had no gene match. Germline V gene sequence: CDR1 SEHNR, CDR2 FQNEAQ (reference sequence). The DNA for the CDR3 is TGTGCCAGCAGCCCGACAGGGGGTAGAGCAACTAATGAAAAACTGTTTTTT. Translation gives CASSPTGGRATNEKLFF.

This rearrangement joins TRBV19 to TRBJ2-2, with D uncertain. Per the germline V gene, CDR1 is LNHDA and CDR2 is SQIVND (reference sequence). The ends were cut back, 4 bases at V and 7 bases at J, with 10 bases in the middle. The CDR3 covers 13 residues. The CDR3 reads CASSRVLYGELFF. CDR3 DNA sequence: TGTGCCAGTAGTAGAGTGTTGTACGGGGAGCTGTTTTTT.

V and J are TRBV19 and TRBJ1-5, with 10 positions matching TRBD1. Germline assignment: CDR1 LNHDA and CDR2 SQIVND (reference sequence). This CDR3 is 14 amino acids long. V dropped 8 bases and J dropped 7; count of bases not matched to a gene: 8. The CDR3 reads CASGPGQGKQPQHF. Written as DNA, the CDR3 is TGTGCCAGTGGCCCGGGACAGGGGAAACAGCCCCAGCATTTT. The full variable domain, in which reference TRBV19 and TRBJ1-5 provide the parts outside the CDR3, is DGGITQSPKYLFRKEGQNVTLSCEQNLNHDAMYWYRQDPGQGLRLIYYSQIVNDFQKGDIAEGYSVSREKKESFPLTVTSAQKNPTAFYLCASGPGQGKQPQHFGDGTRLSIL.

The chain is built from TRBV5-1 and TRBJ2-5, with TRBD2 matching over 7 bases. Germline V lookup: CDR1 SGHRS, CDR2 YFSETQ. With V trimmed by 1 base and J by 3 bases, 6 bases remained unmatched. This CDR3 contains 15 residues. CDR3 region: CASSLLAGGEETQYF. The CDR3 DNA follows: TGCGCCAGCAGCTTGCTTGCTGGGGGGGAAGAGACCCAGTACTTC.

This chain joins TRBV2 and TRBJ1-4, with TRBD1 matching over 8 bases. The CDR3 consists of 13 residues. Germline-derived CDR1 and CDR2 are SNHLY and FYNNEI. V lost 9 bases to trimming and J lost 5 bases; unmatched junction nucleotides: 5. CDR3 residues: CARRTGQNEKLFF. CDR3 coding DNA: TGTGCCAGGAGGACAGGGCAGAATGAAAAACTGTTTTTT. Drawing the rest from reference TRBV2 and TRBJ1-4, the complete variable domain is EPEVTQTPSHQVTQMGQEVILRCVPISNHLYFYWYRQILGQKVEFLVSFYNNEISEKSEIFDDQFSVERPDGSNFTLKIRSTKLEDSAMYFCARRTGQNEKLFFGSGTQLSVL.

The chain is built from TRBV19 and TRBJ1-4; 7 nucleotides agree with TRBD1. Germline trimming cut 3 bases from V and 8 bases from J; bases unmatched to any gene: 12. This CDR3 comprises 16 residues. Germline assignment: CDR1 LNHDA and CDR2 SQIVND (reference sequence). The CDR3 protein is CASSIGIRGQREKLFF. The CDR3, as DNA: TGTGCCAGTAGTATTGGCATTCGGGGACAGAGGGAAAAACTGTTTTTT.

The chain carries TRBV6-5 and TRBJ1-5; D gene unclear. Trimming removed 0 bases from V and 4 bases from J, with 10 bases in between. Germline V gene data show CDR1 as MNHEY and CDR2 as SVGAGI. The length of the CDR3 is 15 residues. The chain's CDR3 is CASSYSPGRNQPQHF. The CDR3 nucleotides are TGTGCCAGCAGTTACTCCCCCGGGAGGAATCAGCCCCAGCATTTT.

The chain joins TRBV21-1 to TRBJ1-6. TRBV21-1 is a pseudogene segment. The CDR3 length is 18 residues. The CDR3 loop is CASSKVREQANTNSPLHF. DNA of the CDR3: TGTGCCAGCAGCAAAGTGAGGGAGCAGGCTAATACAAATTCACCCCTCCACTTT.

The J gene is TRBJ1-3, the V gene TRBV4-2, with 9 positions matching TRBD1. Trimming cost V 4 bases and J 9 bases; bases outside gene matches: 22. The CDR3 sequence is 19 residues long. Germline lookup yields CDR1 LGHNA and CDR2 YNFKEQ. The CDR3 nucleotides read TGTGCCAGCAGCCGCGACTATTACCCGGCGGGACAGGGTTTGGGCACCATATATTTT. Its protein product is CASSRDYYPAGQGLGTIYF.

The sample holds a few counts of this clone. This rearrangement joins TRBV7-8 to TRBJ1-2, with a possible D match to TRBD1 (5 bases). The CDR3 runs to 14 residues. The germline V gene has CDR1 SGHVS and CDR2 FQNEAQ. V lost 1 base and J lost 4, with 10 bases in between. The CDR3 DNA reads as TGTGCCAGCAGCTTAGGGCAGGGCTTCTATGGCTACACCTTC. Its translation: CASSLGQGFYGYTF.

The chain carries TRBV7-9 and TRBJ2-7, with a possible D match to TRBD2 (7 bases). The CDR3 loop spans 15 amino acids. Germline V gene sequence: CDR1 SEHNR, CDR2 FQNEAQ (reference sequence). Trimming took 5 bases from V and 2 from J, leaving 16 bases between them. DNA of the CDR3: TGTGCCAGCAGCCCCGGGGGGCAGGGGACCTACGAGCAGTACTTC. Protein sequence: CASSPGGQGTYEQYF.

This clone came up once. The gene calls are TRBV27 and TRBJ1-2, with a weak D call TRBD1 (6 bases). CDR1 is MNHEY and CDR2 is SMNVEV in the germline V gene (reference sequence). Trimming stripped 8 bases from V and 8 bases from J, with 18 bases between. The length of the CDR3 is 13 residues. The CDR3 nucleotides read TGTGCCAGCCGTGGACAAGGGCAGGGGGGCTACACCTTC. Encoded protein: CASRGQGQGGYTF.

The V and J genes are TRBV15 and TRBJ2-5, with D possibly matching TRBD1 (6 bases). V dropped 1 base and J dropped 0 bases, with 9 bases sitting between them. Germline V gene data show CDR1 as LNHNV and CDR2 as YYDKDF (reference sequence). This CDR3 has 15 residues. CDR3 sequence (DNA): TGTGCCACCAGCAGAGGCGACAGGTACCAAGAGACCCAGTACTTC. Translation: CATSRGDRYQETQYF.

This chain links TRBV7-9 with TRBJ2-7, with D tentatively TRBD2 (5 bases). Germline values: CDR1 SEHNR, CDR2 FQNEAQ (reference sequence). The CDR3 has 14 amino acids. Trimming left V 3 bases short and J 5 bases short, with 14 bases between. This CDR3 reads CASSFELDRDEQYF. CDR3 nucleotides: TGTGCCAGCAGCTTTGAACTAGATCGGGACGAGCAGTACTTC.